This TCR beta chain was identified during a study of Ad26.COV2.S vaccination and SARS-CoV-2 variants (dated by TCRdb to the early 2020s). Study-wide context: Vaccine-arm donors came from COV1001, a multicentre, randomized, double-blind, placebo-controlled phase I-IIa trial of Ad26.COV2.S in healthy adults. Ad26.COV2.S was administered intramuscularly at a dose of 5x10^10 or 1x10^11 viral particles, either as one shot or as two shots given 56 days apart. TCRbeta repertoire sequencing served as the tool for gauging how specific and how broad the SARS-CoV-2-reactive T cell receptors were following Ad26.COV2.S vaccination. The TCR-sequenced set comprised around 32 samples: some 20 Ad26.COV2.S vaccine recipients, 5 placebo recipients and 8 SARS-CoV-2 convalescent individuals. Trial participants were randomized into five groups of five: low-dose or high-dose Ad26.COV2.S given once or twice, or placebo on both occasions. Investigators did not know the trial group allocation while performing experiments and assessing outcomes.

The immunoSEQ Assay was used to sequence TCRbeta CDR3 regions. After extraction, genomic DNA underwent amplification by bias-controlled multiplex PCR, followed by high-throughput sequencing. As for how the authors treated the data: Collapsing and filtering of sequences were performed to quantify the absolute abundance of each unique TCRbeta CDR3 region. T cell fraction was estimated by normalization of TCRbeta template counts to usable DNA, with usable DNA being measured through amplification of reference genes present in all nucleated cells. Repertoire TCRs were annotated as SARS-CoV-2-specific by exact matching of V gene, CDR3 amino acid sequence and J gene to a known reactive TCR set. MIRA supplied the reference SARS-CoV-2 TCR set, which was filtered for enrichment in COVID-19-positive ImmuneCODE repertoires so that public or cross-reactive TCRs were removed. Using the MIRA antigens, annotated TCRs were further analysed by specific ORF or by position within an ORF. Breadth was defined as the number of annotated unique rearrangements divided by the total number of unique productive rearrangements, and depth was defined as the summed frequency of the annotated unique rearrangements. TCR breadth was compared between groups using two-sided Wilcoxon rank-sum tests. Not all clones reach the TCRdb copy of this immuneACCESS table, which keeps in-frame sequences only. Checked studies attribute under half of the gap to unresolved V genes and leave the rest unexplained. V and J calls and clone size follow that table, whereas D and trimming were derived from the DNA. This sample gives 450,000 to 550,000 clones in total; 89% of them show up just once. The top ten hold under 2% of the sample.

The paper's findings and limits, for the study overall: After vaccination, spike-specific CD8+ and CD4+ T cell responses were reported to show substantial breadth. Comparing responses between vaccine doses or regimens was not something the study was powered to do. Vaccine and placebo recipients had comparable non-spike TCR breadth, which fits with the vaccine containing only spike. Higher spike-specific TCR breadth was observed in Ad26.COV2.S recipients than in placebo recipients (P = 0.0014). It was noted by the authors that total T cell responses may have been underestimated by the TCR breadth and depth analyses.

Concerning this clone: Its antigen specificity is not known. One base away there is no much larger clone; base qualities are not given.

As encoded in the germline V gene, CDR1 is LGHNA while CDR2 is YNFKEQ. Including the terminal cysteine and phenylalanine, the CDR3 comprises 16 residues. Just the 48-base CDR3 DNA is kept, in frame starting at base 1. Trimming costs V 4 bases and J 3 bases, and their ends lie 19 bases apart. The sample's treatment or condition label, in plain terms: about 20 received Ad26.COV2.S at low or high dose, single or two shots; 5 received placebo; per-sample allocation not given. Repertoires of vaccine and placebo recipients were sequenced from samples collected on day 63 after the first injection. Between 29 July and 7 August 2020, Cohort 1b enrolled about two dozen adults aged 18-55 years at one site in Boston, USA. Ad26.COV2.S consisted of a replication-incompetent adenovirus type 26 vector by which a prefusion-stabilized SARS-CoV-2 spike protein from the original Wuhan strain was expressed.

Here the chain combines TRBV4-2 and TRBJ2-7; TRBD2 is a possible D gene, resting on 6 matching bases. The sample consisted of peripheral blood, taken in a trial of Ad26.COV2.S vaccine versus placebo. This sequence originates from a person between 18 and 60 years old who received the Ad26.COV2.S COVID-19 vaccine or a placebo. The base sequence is TGTGCCAGCAGCCCACATCACGGCGGGGTTTTCTACGAGCAGTACTTC. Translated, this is CASSPHHGGVFYEQYF.